These 21 T cell receptor delta chains originate from one sample sequenced in a study of Vδ1+ human thymocytes. General observations from the study: Thymic TRG and TRD repertoires appeared highly polyclonal, with Gaussian CDR3 length distributions.

The antigens of these receptors remain unknown. Extracted RNA was reverse transcribed into cDNA. The CDR3 regions were amplified by multiplex PCR from V-gene primers to a constant-region primer. TCRdb re-processed the multiplex PCR reads using CATT. This sample carries about 53,000 delta-chain clones, more than 12% of them seen once, and the ten largest clones take 0.3% to 0.5%. Sequenced material: Vdelta1+ gamma-delta thymocytes from the thymus. Subset meaning: FACS-sorted CD3+ TCRalphabeta- TCRVdelta1+ TCRVdelta2- thymocytes. The receptors shown here come from a girl under three years old who had congenital heart surgery.

In its sample, this clone was seen a few times. This chain links TRDV1 with TRDJ1; D gene uncertain. CDR1 is TSWWSYY, CDR2 QGS, per germline. V lost 0 bases and J lost 2, with 10 bases in between. The CDR3 covers 15 residues. The CDR3 DNA is TGTGCTCTTGGGGAACTTGAATATCGGACCGATAAACTCATCTTT. As protein: CALGELEYRTDKLIF.

The chain couples TRDV1 to TRDJ1; maybe TRDD2 (6 bases). V was trimmed by 6 bases and J by 9 bases, leaving 26 bases between them. The CDR3 has 16 residues. CDR1 and CDR2 from the germline V gene are TSWWSYY and QGS. The CDR3 sequence is CALGSYVLGEREELIF. The CDR3 DNA sequence: TGTGCTCTTGGATCCTACGTGTTAGGGGAGAGAGAGGAACTCATCTTT.

This clone was picked up a small number of times. This chain connects TRDV1 to TRDJ1; 10 bases are a match to TRDD3. The CDR3 loop spans 18 amino acids. Looked up from germline, CDR1 is TSWWSYY and CDR2 is QGS. V lost 5 bases to trimming and J lost 0 bases; unmatched junction nucleotides: 12. CDR3 in DNA: TGTGCTCTTGGGCCCGACTTCCTAACTGGGGGATACACCGATAAACTCATCTTT. It is translated as CALGPDFLTGGYTDKLIF.

This clone was counted only a few times. The V call is TRDV1, the J call TRDJ1; 10 bases are shared with TRDD3. V shed 0 bases, J shed 0 bases, and the junction held 25 bases outside the gene matches. CDR3 length: 24 amino acids. Germline assignment: CDR1 TSWWSYY and CDR2 QGS. CDR3 DNA: TGTGCTCTTGGGGAACTCCCGTTCCGTCCAGACCCTACTGGGGGATCGTTCTACACCGATAAACTCATCTTT. Protein: CALGELPFRPDPTGGSFYTDKLIF.

The V gene is TRDV1, the J gene TRDJ1; a weak D match, TRDD3 (5 bases). The CDR3 is made up of 19 amino acids. Germline V lookup: CDR1 TSWWSYY, CDR2 QGS. V was cut by 1 base and J by 0 bases, with 21 bases left in between. The DNA of the CDR3 is TGTGCTCTTGGGGAACGGGTTTTACGTCCACTGGTGTACACCGATAAACTCATCTTT. This codes for CALGERVLRPLVYTDKLIF.

The V call is TRDV1, the J call TRDJ1; D tentatively reads TRDD2 or TRDD3 (8 bases each). The CDR3 consists of 21 residues. The germline V gene encodes CDR1 TSWWSYY and CDR2 QGS. Trimming shortened V by 7 bases and J by 0 bases, and 33 bases separated the two germline ends. CDR3 coding DNA: TGTGCTCTTGAGTTATTCTTCCTACAAGAGGGATACGGGGCAAACACCGATAAACTCATCTTT. It is translated as CALELFFLQEGYGANTDKLIF.

The chain links TRDV1 to TRDJ1, with 7 nucleotides matching TRDD3. From germline, CDR1 is TSWWSYY and CDR2 QGS. The CDR3 runs to 18 residues. Unmatched junction bases numbered 11, after V lost 1 base and J lost 0 bases. The chain's CDR3 is CALGEPTPWGSHTDKLIF. CDR3 DNA sequence: TGTGCTCTTGGGGAACCTACCCCCTGGGGGTCTCACACCGATAAACTCATCTTT.

The V and J genes are TRDV1 and TRDJ1; D may be TRDD3 (6 bases). V lost 5 bases to trimming and J lost 0 bases, with 22 bases between them. This CDR3 region has 18 residues. The germline CDR1 and CDR2 sequences are TSWWSYY and QGS. The CDR3 region is CALGSSSPWGQYTDKLIF. CDR3 nucleotides: TGTGCTCTTGGGTCTTCGTCCCCCTGGGGACAGTACACCGATAAACTCATCTTT.

This clone showed up just a few times. The gene calls are TRDV1 and TRDJ1; D may be TRDD3 (6 bases). Germline V lookup: CDR1 TSWWSYY, CDR2 QGS. V gave up 2 bases and J gave up 0 bases, with 34 bases separating them. The CDR3 is made up of 23 amino acids. The CDR3 sequence is CALGESSPNQRTGRATYTDKLIF. The CDR3, as DNA: TGTGCTCTTGGGGAAAGTAGCCCTAATCAGCGGACTGGGAGGGCGACGTACACCGATAAACTCATCTTT.

The table lists this clone with a few counts. The rearrangement uses TRDV1 and TRDJ1, with 13 bases fitting TRDD3. V shed 4 bases, J shed 4 bases, and the junction held 27 bases outside the gene matches. Germline V gene sequence: CDR1 TSWWSYY, CDR2 QGS. The CDR3 has 23 amino acids. The CDR3 region is CALGGDPFLLGCTGGYAIDKLIF. The CDR3 DNA follows: TGTGCTCTTGGGGGAGATCCCTTCCTACTGGGCTGTACTGGGGGATACGCAATCGATAAACTCATCTTT.

The chain joins TRDV1 to TRDJ1; possibly TRDD2 for D (7 bases). The CDR3 length is 19 residues. The ends were cut back, 8 bases at V and 5 bases at J, with 33 bases in the middle. The germline gives CDR1 TSWWSYY, CDR2 QGS. CDR3: CALLGLPQRDWASGDKLIF. DNA for the CDR3: TGTGCTCTTCTAGGCCTTCCTCAACGGGACTGGGCTTCGGGAGATAAACTCATCTTT.

The V and J genes are TRDV2 and TRDJ1; 7 bases line up with TRDD3. The junction had 19 bases not matched to a gene; V was cut back by 0 bases and J by 4 bases. CDR3 length: 19 amino acids. Germline CDR1 GEAIGNYY, CDR2 EKD. For the CDR3, the DNA is TGTGCCTGTGACACCTGTCTACCGGGGGATCTTTTCCCGATCGATAAACTCATCTTT. This sequence encodes CACDTCLPGDLFPIDKLIF.

The chain employs TRDV1 and TRDJ1; TRDD3 aligns across 8 bases. The CDR3 sequence is 17 residues long. Per the germline V gene, CDR1 is TSWWSYY and CDR2 is QGS. V gave up 1 base and J gave up 0 bases; unmatched junction bases: 7. The CDR3 coding sequence is TGTGCTCTTGGGGAACCGTACTGGGGGCTCAACACCGATAAACTCATCTTT. It specifies CALGEPYWGLNTDKLIF.

This clone was seen a handful of times. The chain employs TRDV1 and TRDJ1; D ambiguous. The CDR3 totals 14 residues. With 5 bases removed from V and 0 bases from J, the gap between germline ends came to 10 bases. Germline V gives CDR1 TSWWSYY, CDR2 QGS. Written as DNA, the CDR3 is TGTGCTCTTGGGCCATCTACTCACACCGATAAACTCATCTTT. This encodes CALGPSTHTDKLIF.

The chain employs TRDV1 and TRDJ1; D is perhaps TRDD3 (8 bases). Germline values: CDR1 TSWWSYY, CDR2 QGS. V lost 3 bases and J lost 7, with 30 bases in between. The length of the CDR3 is 19 residues. DNA for the CDR3: TGTGCTCTTGGGGAGAGTTGGTTCCTACTACTGGGGGCCACGCCTAAACTCATCTTT. Translated: CALGESWFLLLGATPKLIF.

The V and J genes are TRDV1 and TRDJ1; 12 bases map to TRDD3. The germline gives CDR1 TSWWSYY, CDR2 QGS. The length of the CDR3 is 21 residues. Losses at the gene ends were 0 bases for V and 1 base for J; bases not matched to a gene: 15. The CDR3 here is CALGELGILRLGDTPTDKLIF. In nucleotides, the CDR3 is TGTGCTCTTGGGGAACTCGGAATCCTACGGCTGGGGGATACGCCCACCGATAAACTCATCTTT.

This clone was counted a few times. This rearrangement joins TRDV1 to TRDJ1, with D perhaps matching TRDD3 (6 bases). The germline gives CDR1 TSWWSYY, CDR2 QGS. Trimming removed 2 bases from V and 5 bases from J, with 27 bases in between. This CDR3 has 19 amino acids. CDR3 residues: CALGENTTPKAGERDKLIF. CDR3 sequence (DNA): TGTGCTCTTGGGGAAAATACTACCCCCAAGGCTGGGGAGAGGGATAAACTCATCTTT.

This clone has more than one count but fewer than ten. The V call is TRDV1, the J call TRDJ1, with 8 bases identical to TRDD3. Unmatched junction bases numbered 21, after V lost 9 bases and J lost 0 bases. This CDR3 has 19 amino acids. CDR1 is TSWWSYY and CDR2 is QGS in the germline V gene. CDR3 loop: CALGFFPLSTGGYTDKLIF. CDR3 bases: TGTGCTCTCGGGTTCTTCCCACTTAGTACTGGGGGGTACACCGATAAACTCATCTTT.

This clone occurred a few times. The rearrangement joins TRDV1 to TRDJ1; TRDD3 agrees at 9 bases. The germline V gene encodes CDR1 TSWWSYY and CDR2 QGS. CDR3 size: 19 residues. The V gene end was trimmed by 1 base and the J gene end by 5 bases; junction bases not matched to a gene: 17. The CDR3: CALGEPFSSGDTRTDKLIF. The CDR3 DNA reads TGTGCTCTTGGGGAACCCTTTTCTAGTGGGGATACGAGGACTGATAAACTCATCTTT.

This clone was counted only a few times. The rearrangement links TRDV1 to TRDJ1; tentative D call: TRDD3 (5 bases). The CDR3 runs 15 residues. Germline CDR1 reads TSWWSYY; CDR2 reads QGS. V lost 7 bases and J lost 2, with 17 bases in between. The CDR3 region is CALARDTGGTDKLIF. DNA of the CDR3: TGTGCTCTTGCCCGCGATACTGGAGGGACCGATAAACTCATCTTT.

The sample holds a few counts of this clone. The same CDR3 also results from other DNA sequences found in this sample. J is TRDJ1 and V is TRDV3, with 10 bases fitting TRDD3. The CDR3 is made up of 15 amino acids. The ends lost 4 bases at V and 2 bases at J; junction bases unmatched: 10. Germline values: CDR1 TVYSNPD, CDR2 GDNSRS (reference sequence). CDR3 sequence (DNA): TGTGCCTACCTCTTCCTACTGGGGGATACCGATAAACTCATCTTT. Its protein is CAYLFLLGDTDKLIF.